The following is a T cell receptor (beta chain) sequence with its context. These data originate in a study of Ad26.COV2.S vaccination and SARS-CoV-2 variants. Noted treatment: 15 to 20 received Ad26.COV2.S at low or high dose, single or two shots; roughly five received placebo; per-sample allocation not given. Samples analyzed were those drawn on day 63 after the first vaccine or placebo injection. Per the germline V gene, CDR1 is MGHRA and CDR2 is YSYEKL. There are 16 residues in the CDR3. V was shortened by 5 bases and J by 8 bases, with 22 bases between the two germline ends. Clones were sequenced by immunoSEQ multiplex PCR, and TCRdb holds only the in-frame ones, with some missing. The data contain around 300,000 clones, 85% to 90% of them singletons.

Specimen: peripheral blood, collected in a trial of Ad26.COV2.S vaccine versus placebo. This TCR was sampled from a person between 18 and 59 years old who received the Ad26.COV2.S COVID-19 vaccine or a placebo. The chain joins TRBV4-1 to TRBJ2-1, with D possibly matching TRBD2 (5 bases). The CDR3 nucleotides are TGCGCCAGCAGCGTTCGAGCGGCGCCCTCGGGCTATGAGCAGTTCTTC. Amino acids: CASSVRAAPSGYEQFF.